This is a list of T cell receptor beta chains from one sample in a study of read filtering for tumor transcriptome and immune sequencing. MiXCR, run by TCRdb on the reads, gives a single entry per CDR3 protein. The sample includes under 60,000 distinct CDR3 sequences, 15% to 20% of them seen just once. Sequenced sample: a population of CD138-negative cells sorted from bone marrow. These TCRs come from a donor at least 40 years old with multiple myeloma. Both conserved end residues are part of each CDR3. D genes are given only for firm matches. Size is omitted from some rows. Given values are once, few, many or a class for expanded clones.

size,V,J,D,CDR3,DNA
many,TRBV28,TRBJ2-6,.,CSSRDSGANVLTF,TGTTCCTCCCGAGACTCTGGGGCCAACGTCCTGACTTTC
.,TRBV5-1,TRBJ2-3,.,CASSLPGPDTQYF,TGCGCCAGCAGTTTACCGGGTCCCGATACGCAGTATTTT
many,TRBV5-1,TRBJ1-1,.,CASSLASGFTEAFF,TGCGCCAGCAGCTTGGCCTCAGGGTTTACTGAAGCTTTCTTT
few,TRBV2,TRBJ2-3,TRBD2,CASSLQGLAGTTDTQYF,TGTGCCAGCAGTTTACAAGGACTAGCGGGAACCACAGATACGCAGTATTTT
.,TRBV5-1,TRBJ1-3,.,CASKEQGNTIYF,TGCGCCAGCAAGGAACAGGGAAACACCATATATTTT
.,TRBV10-2,TRBJ2-3,TRBD2,CASMGLAGGPLGTDTQYF,TGCGCCAGCATGGGACTAGCGGGAGGGCCCTTGGGGACAGATACGCAGTATTTT
many,TRBV20-1,TRBJ2-1,.,CSARPSGYEQFF,TGCAGTGCTAGACCGTCAGGGTATGAGCAGTTCTTC
.,TRBV2,TRBJ1-1,.,CASTKTVGVSAEAFF,TGTGCCAGTACAAAAACGGTAGGGGTTTCGGCTGAAGCTTTCTTT
.,TRBV6-5,TRBJ2-2,TRBD2,CASSWTSGGLPGNTGELFF,TGTGCCAGCAGCTGGACTAGCGGGGGGCTCCCAGGGAACACCGGGGAGCTGTTTTTT
many,TRBV24-1,TRBJ2-2,TRBD1,CATSDLGGQGANTGELFF,TGTGCCACCAGTGATTTAGGGGGACAGGGGGCGAACACCGGGGAGCTGTTTTTT
few,TRBV7-6,TRBJ2-2,.,CASSFNGAAGELFF,TGTGCCAGCAGCTTTAATGGGGCAGCCGGGGAGCTGTTTTTT